These 13 T cell receptor beta chains originate from one sample sequenced in a study of identical twins. TCRdb used MiXCR to reprocess the 5' RACE reads, holding one entry per CDR3 protein. The sample holds 400,000 or so distinct CDR3 sequences, 7% to 9.5% seen once. Sequenced sample: naive T cells sorted from blood. The receptors were gathered from a woman aged 50 to 60 in good health.

CDR3 amino acids: CASSTQGSNQPQHF. The CDR3 DNA follows: TGTGCCAGCAGCACACAGGGTAGCAATCAGCCCCAGCATTTT. The chain uses TRBV7-9 and TRBJ1-5, with D perhaps matching TRBD1 (6 bases). Trimming took 5 bases from V and 0 from J, leaving 8 bases between them. CDR3 length: 14 residues. In germline, CDR1 is SEHNR, CDR2 FQNEAQ (reference sequence).

This clonotype occurred a few times. The genes are TRBV7-6 and TRBJ2-5; D gene uncertain. Per the germline V gene, CDR1 is SGHVS and CDR2 is FNYEAQ. The CDR3 runs 12 residues. The V gene lost 5 bases and the J gene lost 4 bases, with 8 bases spanning the gap. CDR3 amino acids: CASSPTIETQYF. As DNA, the CDR3 is TGTGCCAGCAGCCCCACGATAGAGACCCAGTACTTC.

In DNA, the CDR3 is TGTGCCAGCAGTTACAGTAACGGGATGGGCCCTACCGAGCAGTACGTC. It encodes CASSYSNGMGPTEQYV. This sequence joins TRBV6-6 and TRBJ2-7; possible D gene TRBD2, 5 bases. Trimming removed 2 bases from V and 6 bases from J, with 20 bases in between. This CDR3 is 16 amino acids long. Germline assignment: CDR1 MNHNY and CDR2 SVGAGI (reference sequence).

There are a few counts of this clonotype. The chain is built from TRBV4-1 and TRBJ2-3; weak D call: TRBD2 (5 bases). Between the trimmed V and J ends, which lost 0 bases and 6 bases, there was a span of 13 bases. Germline assignment: CDR1 MGHRA and CDR2 YSYEKL. The CDR3 sequence is 15 residues long. This chain's CDR3 is CASSQDVTSGDTQYF. In DNA, the CDR3 is TGCGCCAGCAGCCAAGATGTCACCTCGGGGGATACGCAGTATTTT.

This clonotype was recorded many times. The gene calls are TRBV12-3 or TRBV12-4 and TRBJ2-1, with 10 positions matching TRBD2. The CDR3 covers 14 residues. The trim removed 5 bases at V and 8 bases at J, leaving 6 bases unmatched. The CDR3 region has the DNA TGTGCCAGCAGTCTCACTAGCGGGATCGATGAGCAGTTCTTC. Translation gives CASSLTSGIDEQFF.

This clonotype was counted many times. The chain uses TRBV5-1 and TRBJ2-5; D uncertain. V gave up 1 base and J gave up 0 bases, with 7 bases separating them. Germline V gene lookup returns CDR1 SGHRS and CDR2 YFSETQ. The CDR3 covers 14 residues. The CDR3: CASSLSTNQETQYF. The CDR3 DNA sequence: TGCGCCAGCAGCTTGAGTACTAACCAAGAGACCCAGTACTTC.

In DNA form, the CDR3 reads TGTGCCACCAGTGATTCTGGGGTGGGCTACGAGCAGTACTTC. Its translation: CATSDSGVGYEQYF. The chain joins TRBV24-1 to TRBJ2-7, with D unresolved. Trimming left V 2 bases short and J 3 bases short, with 10 bases between. Germline CDR1 reads KGHDR; CDR2 reads SFDVKD. This CDR3 has 14 residues.

This clonotype has a count of ten or more. The rearrangement joins TRBV29-1 to TRBJ1-1; no firm D call. Germline V gene sequence: CDR1 SQVTM, CDR2 ANQGSEA. The CDR3 spans 12 residues. The V gene lost 3 bases and the J gene lost 7 bases, with 12 bases spanning the gap. This chain's CDR3 is CSVEEGTGEAFF. The CDR3 DNA is TGCAGCGTTGAGGAGGGAACGGGTGAAGCTTTCTTT. The full variable domain, completed using reference TRBV29-1 and TRBJ1-1, is SAVISQKPSRDICQRGTSLTIQCQVDSQVTMMFWYRQQPGQSLTLIATANQGSEATYESGFVIDKFPISRPNLTFSTLTVSNMSPEDSSIYLCSVEEGTGEAFFGQGTRLTVV.

A few counts support this clonotype. The CDR3: CSAGRTGTASPLHF. CDR3 in DNA: TGCAGTGCCGGCCGGACCGGGACAGCTTCACCCCTCCACTTT. The chain has TRBV20-1 and TRBJ1-6, with 7 bases matching TRBD1. The CDR3 consists of 14 residues. V lost 6 bases and J lost 9; bases outside the gene matches: 11. Germline values: CDR1 DFQATT, CDR2 SNEGSKA (reference sequence).

For this clonotype: This may arise from a read error, as a much more abundant clone is one base away. V and J are TRBV7-2 and TRBJ2-1; D might be TRBD2 (6 bases). This CDR3 is 14 amino acids long. Germline lookup yields CDR1 SGHTA and CDR2 FQGNSA. The CDR3 bases are TGTGCCGGCAGCCTAGCGAACTCCTACAATGAGCAGTTCTTC. Its translation is CAGSLANSYNEQFF. The complete variable domain, with remaining parts taken from reference TRBV7-2 and TRBJ2-1, reads GAGVSQSPSNKVTEKGKDVELRCDPISGHTALYWYRQSLGQGLEFLIYFQGNSAPDKSGLPSDRFSAERTGGSVSTLTIQRTQQEDSAVYLCAGSLANSYNEQFFGPGTRLTVL.

V is TRBV12-3 or TRBV12-4 and J is TRBJ2-3, with D possibly being TRBD2 (6 bases). CDR3 size: 14 residues. V lost 5 bases and J 2 bases, leaving 11 bases between the germline ends. This CDR3 reads CASSRLGNTDTQYF. Here the CDR3 DNA reads TGTGCCAGCAGTCGACTAGGAAACACAGATACGCAGTATTTT.

This chain's CDR3 is CASAGNANTGELFF. The CDR3 DNA is TGTGCCAGCGCGGGGAACGCGAACACCGGGGAGCTGTTTTTT. This chain uses TRBV2 with TRBJ2-2, with a weak D call TRBD2 (6 bases). V was shortened by 8 bases and J by 0 bases, with 10 bases between the two germline ends. This CDR3 spans 14 amino acids. CDR1 is SNHLY, CDR2 FYNNEI, per germline.

This clonotype has ten or more counts. This rearrangement joins TRBV4-1 to TRBJ1-2; 7 bases map to TRBD1. Germline lookup yields CDR1 MGHRA and CDR2 YSYEKL. CDR3 length: 14 residues. Losses at the gene ends were 0 bases for V and 2 bases for J; bases not matched to a gene: 0. The CDR3 DNA is TGCGCCAGCAGCCAAGAGGGACAGAACTATGGCTACACCTTC. This gives the protein CASSQEGQNYGYTF.